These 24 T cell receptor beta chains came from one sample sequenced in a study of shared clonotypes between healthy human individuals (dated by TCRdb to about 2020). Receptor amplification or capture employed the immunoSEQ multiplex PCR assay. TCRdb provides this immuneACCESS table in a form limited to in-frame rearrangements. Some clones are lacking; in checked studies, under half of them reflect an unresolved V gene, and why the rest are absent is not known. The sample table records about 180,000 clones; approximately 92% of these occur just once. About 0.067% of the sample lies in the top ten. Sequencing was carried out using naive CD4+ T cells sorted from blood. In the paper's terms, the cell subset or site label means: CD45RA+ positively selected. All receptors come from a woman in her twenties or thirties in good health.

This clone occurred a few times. The DNA of the CDR3 is TGTGCCAGCAGATCGACAGGGATGGGGATACGGGAGCAGTACTTC. This translates into CASRSTGMGIREQYF. The J gene is TRBJ2-7, the V gene TRBV27, with TRBD1 matching over 7 bases. The length of the CDR3 is 15 residues. Per germline, CDR1 MNHEY and CDR2 SMNVEV (reference sequence). V dropped 6 bases and J dropped 7; count of bases not matched to a gene: 15.

The CDR3 region has the DNA TGTGCCAGCTCCCCAGCATCCGGGACACCGGGAAGTGCTTTCTTT. It codes for CASSPASGTPGSAFF. The chain uses TRBV18 and TRBJ1-1; possibly TRBD1 for D (6 bases). V was pared by 6 bases and J by 11 bases, with 25 bases between. This CDR3 has 15 residues. CDR1 KGHSH and CDR2 LQKENI come from the germline V gene.

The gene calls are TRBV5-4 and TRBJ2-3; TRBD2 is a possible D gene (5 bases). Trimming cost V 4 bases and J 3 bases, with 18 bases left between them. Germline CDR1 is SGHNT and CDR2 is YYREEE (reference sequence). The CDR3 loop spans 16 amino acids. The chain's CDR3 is CASSPASRAETDTQYF. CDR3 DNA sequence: TGTGCCAGCAGCCCAGCTTCTCGAGCGGAAACAGATACGCAGTATTTT.

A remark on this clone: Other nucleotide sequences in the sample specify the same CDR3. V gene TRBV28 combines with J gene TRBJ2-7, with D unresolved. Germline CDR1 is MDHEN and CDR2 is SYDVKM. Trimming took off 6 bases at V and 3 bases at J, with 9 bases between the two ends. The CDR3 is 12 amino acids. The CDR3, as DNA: TGTGCCAGCAGCAAGGACGGCTACGAGCAGTACTTC. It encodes CASSKDGYEQYF.

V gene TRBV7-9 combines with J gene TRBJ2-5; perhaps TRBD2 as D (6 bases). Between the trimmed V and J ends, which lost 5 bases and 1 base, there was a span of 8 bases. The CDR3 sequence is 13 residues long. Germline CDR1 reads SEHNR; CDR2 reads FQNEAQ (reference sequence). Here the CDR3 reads CASSLLAQETQYF. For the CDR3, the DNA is TGTGCCAGCAGCCTACTAGCCCAAGAGACCCAGTACTTC. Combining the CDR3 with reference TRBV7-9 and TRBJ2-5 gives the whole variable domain DTGVSQNPRHKITKRGQNVTFRCDPISEHNRLYWYRQTLGQGPEFLTYFQNEAQLEKSRLLSDRFSAERPKGSFSTLEIQRTEQGDSAMYLCASSLLAQETQYFGPGTRLLVL.

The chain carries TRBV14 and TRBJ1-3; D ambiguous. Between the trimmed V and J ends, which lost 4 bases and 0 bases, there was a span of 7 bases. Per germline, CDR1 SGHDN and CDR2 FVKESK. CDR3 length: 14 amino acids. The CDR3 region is CASSPTNSGNTIYF. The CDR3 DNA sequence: TGTGCCAGCAGCCCGACAAACTCTGGAAACACCATATATTTT.

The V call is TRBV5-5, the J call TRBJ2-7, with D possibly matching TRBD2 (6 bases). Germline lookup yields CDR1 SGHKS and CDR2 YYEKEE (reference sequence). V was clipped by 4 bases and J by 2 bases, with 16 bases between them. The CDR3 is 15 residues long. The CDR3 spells CASSRTGTVTYEQYF. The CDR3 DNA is TGTGCCAGCAGCCGAACCGGGACTGTTACCTACGAGCAGTACTTC.

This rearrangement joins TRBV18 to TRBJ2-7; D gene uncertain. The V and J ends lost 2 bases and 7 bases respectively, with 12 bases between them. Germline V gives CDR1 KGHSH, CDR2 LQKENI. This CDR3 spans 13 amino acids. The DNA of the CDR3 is TGTGCCAGCTCACCAAGTACTACGCAGGAGCAGTACTTC. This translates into CASSPSTTQEQYF.

The CDR3 spells CASSDLAGRYEQYF. CDR3 in DNA: TGTGCCAGCAGTGACCTAGCGGGACGGTACGAGCAGTACTTC. The gene calls are TRBV2 and TRBJ2-7; TRBD2 aligns across 9 bases. Germline CDR1 is SNHLY and CDR2 is FYNNEI. V trimming: 3 bases; J trimming: 4 bases; junction bases outside the gene matches: 4. The CDR3 consists of 14 residues.

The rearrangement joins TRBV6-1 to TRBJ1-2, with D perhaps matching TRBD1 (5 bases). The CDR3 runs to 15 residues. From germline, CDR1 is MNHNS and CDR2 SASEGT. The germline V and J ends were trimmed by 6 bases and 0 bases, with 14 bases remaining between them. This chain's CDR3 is CASSTWTSANYGYTF. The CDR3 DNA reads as TGTGCCAGCAGCACATGGACATCAGCTAACTATGGCTACACCTTC.

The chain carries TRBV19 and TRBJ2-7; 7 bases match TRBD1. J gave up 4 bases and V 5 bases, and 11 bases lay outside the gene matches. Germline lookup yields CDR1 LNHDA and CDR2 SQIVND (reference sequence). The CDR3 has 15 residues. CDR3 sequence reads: CASSLNHRGLYEQYF. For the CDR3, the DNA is TGTGCCAGTAGTCTAAACCATAGGGGGCTTTACGAGCAGTACTTC.

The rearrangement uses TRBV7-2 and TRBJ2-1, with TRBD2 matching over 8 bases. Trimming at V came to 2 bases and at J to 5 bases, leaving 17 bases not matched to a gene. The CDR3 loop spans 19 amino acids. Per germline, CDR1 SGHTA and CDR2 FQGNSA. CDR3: CASSLPGLAGPQTDNEQFF. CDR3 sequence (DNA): TGTGCCAGCAGCTTACCGGGGCTAGCGGGCCCCCAGACCGACAATGAGCAGTTCTTC.

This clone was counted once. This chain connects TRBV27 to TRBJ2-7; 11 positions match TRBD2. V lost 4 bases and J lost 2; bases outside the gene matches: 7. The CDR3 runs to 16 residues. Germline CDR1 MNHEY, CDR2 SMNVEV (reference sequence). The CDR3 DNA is TGTGCCAGCAGTTCAGTGACTAGCGGGACCGCCTACGAGCAGTACTTC. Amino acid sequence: CASSSVTSGTAYEQYF.

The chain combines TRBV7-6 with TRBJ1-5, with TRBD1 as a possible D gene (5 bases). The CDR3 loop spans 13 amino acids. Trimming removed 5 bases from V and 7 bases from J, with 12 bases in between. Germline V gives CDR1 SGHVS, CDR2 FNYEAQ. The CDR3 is CASSPQQEQPQHF. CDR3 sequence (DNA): TGTGCCAGCAGCCCACAACAGGAGCAGCCCCAGCATTTT.

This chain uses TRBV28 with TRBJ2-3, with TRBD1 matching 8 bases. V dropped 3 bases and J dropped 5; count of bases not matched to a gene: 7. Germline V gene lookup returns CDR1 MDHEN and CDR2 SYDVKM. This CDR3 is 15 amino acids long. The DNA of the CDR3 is TGTGCCAGCAGTTTGAGGCAGGGGGCGCGAGATACGCAGTATTTT. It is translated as CASSLRQGARDTQYF.

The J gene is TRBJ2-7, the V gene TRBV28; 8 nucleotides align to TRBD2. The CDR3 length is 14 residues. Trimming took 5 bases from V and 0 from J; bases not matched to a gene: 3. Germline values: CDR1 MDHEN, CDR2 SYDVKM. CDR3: CASSLAGLSYEQYF. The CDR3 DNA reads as TGTGCCAGCAGTCTAGCGGGTCTCTCCTACGAGCAGTACTTC.

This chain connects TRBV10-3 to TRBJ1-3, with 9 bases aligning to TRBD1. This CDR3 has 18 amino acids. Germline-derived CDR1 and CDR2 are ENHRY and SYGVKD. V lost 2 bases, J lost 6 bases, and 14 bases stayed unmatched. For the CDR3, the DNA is TGTGCCATCAGTGAGGGTCCCCCGGGACAGGGAACGAAAAACACCATATATTTT. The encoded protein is CAISEGPPGQGTKNTIYF.

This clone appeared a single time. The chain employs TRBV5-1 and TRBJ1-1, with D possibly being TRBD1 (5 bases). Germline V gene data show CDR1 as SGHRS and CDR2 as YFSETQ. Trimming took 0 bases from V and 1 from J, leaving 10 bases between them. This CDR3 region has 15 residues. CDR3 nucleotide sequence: TGCGCCAGCAGCTTGGGCGGACAACCGAACACTGAAGCTTTCTTT. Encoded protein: CASSLGGQPNTEAFF.

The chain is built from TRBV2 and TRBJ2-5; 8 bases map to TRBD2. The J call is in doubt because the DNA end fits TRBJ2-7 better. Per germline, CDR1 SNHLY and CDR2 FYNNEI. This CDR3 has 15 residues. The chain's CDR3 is CASSGSGTSSGEQYF. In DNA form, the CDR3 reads TGTGCCAGCAGTGGATCAGGGACTAGTTCGGGCGAGCAGTACTTC.

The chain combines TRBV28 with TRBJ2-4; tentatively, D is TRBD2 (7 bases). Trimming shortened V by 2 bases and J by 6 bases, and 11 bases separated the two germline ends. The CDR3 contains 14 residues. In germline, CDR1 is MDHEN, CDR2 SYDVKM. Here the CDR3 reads CASSLRGALNIQYF. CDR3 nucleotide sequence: TGTGCCAGCAGTTTACGGGGGGCGTTAAACATTCAGTACTTC. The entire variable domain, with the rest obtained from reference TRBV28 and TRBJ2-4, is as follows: DVKVTQSSRYLVKRTGEKVFLECVQDMDHENMFWYRQDPGLGLRLIYFSYDVKMKEKGDIPEGYSVSREKKERFSLILESASTNQTSMYLCASSLRGALNIQYFGAGTRLSVL.

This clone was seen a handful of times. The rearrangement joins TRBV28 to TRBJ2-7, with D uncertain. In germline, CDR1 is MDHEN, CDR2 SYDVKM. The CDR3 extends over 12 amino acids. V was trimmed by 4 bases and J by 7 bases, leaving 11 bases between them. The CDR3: CASSWATEEQYF. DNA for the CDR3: TGTGCCAGCAGTTGGGCCACGGAGGAGCAGTACTTC.

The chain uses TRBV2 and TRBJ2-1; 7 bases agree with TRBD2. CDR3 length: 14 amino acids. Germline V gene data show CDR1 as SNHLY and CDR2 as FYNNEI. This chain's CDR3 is CATGGSPSYNEQFF. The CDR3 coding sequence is TGTGCTACGGGCGGGAGTCCCTCCTACAATGAGCAGTTCTTC.

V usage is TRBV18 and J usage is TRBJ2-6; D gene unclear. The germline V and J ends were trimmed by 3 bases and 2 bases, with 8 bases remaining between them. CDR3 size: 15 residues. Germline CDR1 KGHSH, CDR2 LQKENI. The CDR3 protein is CASSPELTGANVLTF. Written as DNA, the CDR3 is TGTGCCAGCTCACCTGAGCTAACTGGGGCCAACGTCCTGACTTTC. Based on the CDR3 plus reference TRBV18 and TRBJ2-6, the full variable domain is NAGVMQNPRHLVRRRGQEARLRCSPMKGHSHVYWYRQLPEEGLKFMVYLQKENIIDESGMPKERFSAEFPKEGPSILRIQQVVRGDSAAYFCASSPELTGANVLTFGAGSRLTVL.

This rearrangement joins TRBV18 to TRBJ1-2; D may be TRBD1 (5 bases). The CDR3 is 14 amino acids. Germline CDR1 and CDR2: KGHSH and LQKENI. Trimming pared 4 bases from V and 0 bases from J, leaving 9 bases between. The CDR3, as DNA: TGTGCCAGCTCACTAGACAGAGCTAACTATGGCTACACCTTC. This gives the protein CASSLDRANYGYTF.